Below, 18 T cell receptor beta chains from the same sample are listed, as sequenced in a study of shared clonotypes between healthy human individuals. Naive CD8 populations comprised CD45RO-negative cells positively selected for CCR7, excluding terminally differentiated effector memory CD45RA+ cells. Assay used: immunoSEQ multiplex PCR; TCRdb lists only in-frame clones, some missing. In the table there are about 1,800,000 clones, about 95% of which are singletons. The sample taken for sequencing was naive CD8+ T cells sorted from blood. The origin of the receptors is a man between 18 and 35 years old in good health.

To note about this clone: Other DNA sequences in the sample encode the same CDR3. The chain couples TRBV30 to TRBJ1-1; 7 bases fit TRBD1. V was pared by 3 bases and J by 2 bases, with 3 bases of the junction left unmatched. CDR1 is GTSNPN, CDR2 SVGIG, per germline (reference sequence). CDR3 length: 13 residues. The CDR3 here is CAWSGQANTEAFF. In DNA, the CDR3 is TGTGCCTGGAGCGGACAGGCAAACACTGAAGCTTTCTTT. Variable domain in full (rest from reference TRBV30 and TRBJ1-1): SQTIHQWPATLVQPVGSPLSLECTVEGTSNPNLYWYRQAAGRGLQLLFYSVGIGQISSEVPQNLSASRPQDRQFILSSKKLLLSDSGFYLCAWSGQANTEAFFGQGTRLTVV.

The chain is built from TRBV6-5 and TRBJ1-2, with D hard to call. Germline lookup yields CDR1 MNHEY and CDR2 SVGAGI. V was trimmed by 7 bases and J by 4 bases, leaving 10 bases between them. The CDR3 covers 12 residues. CDR3 residues: CASTDGGYGYTF. Written as DNA, the CDR3 is TGTGCCAGCACAGACGGTGGCTATGGCTACACCTTC.

V gene TRBV10-3 combines with J gene TRBJ2-7; 7 positions agree with TRBD1. From germline, CDR1 is ENHRY and CDR2 SYGVKD. This CDR3 is built from 13 residues. Trimming at V came to 6 bases and at J to 1 base, leaving 3 bases not matched to a gene. As DNA, the CDR3 is TGTGCCATCAGCTGGGACAGTTCCTACGAGCAGTACTTC. Amino acid sequence: CAISWDSSYEQYF.

This chain links TRBV28 with TRBJ1-4; no firm D call. Germline assignment: CDR1 MDHEN and CDR2 SYDVKM. The CDR3 is 14 residues long. Between the trimmed V and J ends, which lost 5 bases and 3 bases, there was a span of 10 bases. In DNA, the CDR3 is TGTGCCAGCAGTAGCCGTTCGGCTAATGAAAAACTGTTTTTT. It specifies CASSSRSANEKLFF.

This chain joins TRBV2 and TRBJ1-2; D is perhaps TRBD1 (5 bases). CDR1 and CDR2 (germline): SNHLY, FYNNEI. Trimming cost V 3 bases and J 4 bases, with 15 bases left between them. The CDR3 consists of 15 residues. The CDR3 DNA reads as TGTGCCAGCAGTGATTCGGACCTAGGGGCCTATGGCTACACCTTC. This sequence encodes CASSDSDLGAYGYTF.

This chain links TRBV30 with TRBJ2-5; D is perhaps TRBD1 or TRBD2 (5 bases each). With 4 bases removed from V and 4 bases from J, the gap between germline ends came to 19 bases. This CDR3 has 15 amino acids. CDR1 is GTSNPN, CDR2 SVGIG, per germline (reference sequence). The CDR3: CAWTGNGVLGETQYF. The CDR3 DNA follows: TGTGCCTGGACAGGGAACGGGGTTTTAGGAGAGACCCAGTACTTC.

This sequence joins TRBV4-3 and TRBJ1-1; 8 bases are a match to TRBD1. CDR1 and CDR2 (germline): LGHNA, YSLEER. V lost 2 bases and J lost 4; bases outside the gene matches: 15. This CDR3 spans 18 amino acids. The CDR3 nucleotides are TGCGCCAGCAGCCAAAGTTTTCGGTCGTCAGGGGGCGTCACTGAAGCTTTCTTT. Its protein is CASSQSFRSSGGVTEAFF.

V usage is TRBV6-1 and J usage is TRBJ2-7; 7 nucleotides match TRBD1. With V trimmed by 7 bases and J by 2 bases, 5 bases remained unmatched. The CDR3 totals 13 residues. Germline assignment: CDR1 MNHNS and CDR2 SASEGT. The CDR3 loop is CASIGQAAYEQYF. CDR3 bases: TGTGCCAGCATTGGACAGGCCGCCTACGAGCAGTACTTC.

In its sample, this clone was seen a few times. The V gene is TRBV13, the J gene TRBJ1-6; 9 nucleotides match TRBD1. Germline V lookup: CDR1 PRHDT, CDR2 FYEKMQ (reference sequence). The CDR3 consists of 15 residues. With 5 bases clipped from V and 9 bases from J, the junction kept 8 bases outside the gene matches. CDR3 sequence reads: CASSPPGQGISPLHF. In nucleotides, the CDR3 is TGTGCCAGCAGCCCTCCGGGACAGGGTATTTCACCCCTCCACTTT. Together with reference TRBV13 and TRBJ1-6, the CDR3 gives the full variable domain: AAGVIQSPRHLIKEKRETATLKCYPIPRHDTVYWYQQGPGQDPQFLISFYEKMQSDKGSIPDRFSAQQFSDYHSELNMSSLELGDSALYFCASSPPGQGISPLHFGNGTRLTVT.

The chain combines TRBV2 with TRBJ2-7; D remains unclear. The V gene lost 7 bases and the J gene lost 4 bases, with 11 bases spanning the gap. Germline V gives CDR1 SNHLY, CDR2 FYNNEI. This CDR3 is 12 amino acids long. CDR3 sequence: CASKYEGYEQYF. The CDR3 bases are TGTGCCAGCAAGTACGAAGGTTACGAGCAGTACTTC.

This chain joins TRBV4-1 and TRBJ1-1; D unclear. From germline, CDR1 is MGHRA and CDR2 YSYEKL. The CDR3 consists of 13 residues. Between the trimmed V and J ends, which lost 5 bases and 8 bases, there was a span of 15 bases. The CDR3 nucleotides read TGCGCCAGCAGCGAGGAAGATCTGTCCGAAGCTTTCTTT. It is translated as CASSEEDLSEAFF.

The chain employs TRBV2 and TRBJ2-7; perhaps D is TRBD1 or TRBD2 (5 bases each). V gave up 8 bases and J gave up 5 bases, with 13 bases separating them. Germline V gene lookup returns CDR1 SNHLY and CDR2 FYNNEI. This CDR3 has 12 residues. In nucleotides, the CDR3 is TGTGCCAGCCTGAGGGGAGTGGACGAGCAGTACTTC. Translated: CASLRGVDEQYF.

The chain combines TRBV14 with TRBJ2-5; the D gene is possibly TRBD1 (6 bases). V shed 1 base and J shed 5 bases, with 17 bases lying between them. The CDR3 has 16 amino acids. Looked up from germline, CDR1 is SGHDN and CDR2 is FVKESK. Here the CDR3 reads CASSQGLDRPSETQYF. CDR3 sequence (DNA): TGTGCCAGCAGCCAAGGACTTGACAGGCCGAGCGAGACCCAGTACTTC.

The chain uses TRBV19 and TRBJ2-1; a possible D gene is TRBD1 (5 bases). The V gene lost 7 bases and the J gene lost 5 bases, with 12 bases spanning the gap. The V gene's germline CDR1 is LNHDA and CDR2 SQIVND (reference sequence). The CDR3 has 13 amino acids. The CDR3 coding sequence is TGTGCCAGTACCCCGGCAGGGAACAATGAGCAGTTCTTC. Its translation is CASTPAGNNEQFF.

The rearrangement joins TRBV23-1 to TRBJ2-1, with D perhaps matching TRBD1 or TRBD2 (5 bases each). TRBV23-1 is annotated as an ORF whose role is uncertain. CDR3 size: 16 residues. V was clipped by 2 bases and J by 3 bases, with 14 bases between them. For the CDR3, the DNA is TGCGCCAGCAGTCAAAACCGGGACGCTCGCTACAATGAGCAGTTCTTC. It encodes CASSQNRDARYNEQFF.

The chain is built from TRBV7-2 and TRBJ2-5, with 10 bases identical to TRBD2. Germline V gene sequence: CDR1 SGHTA, CDR2 FQGNSA. The CDR3 loop spans 16 amino acids. V shed 2 bases and J 7 bases; nucleotides not matched to a gene: 10. CDR3 bases: TGTGCCAGCAGCTTATTGGCAGCGGGAGGGCCTTTGACCCAGTACTTC. Translated: CASSLLAAGGPLTQYF.

This clone was seen only once. J is TRBJ2-5 and V is TRBV5-8, with 11 nucleotides matching TRBD1. The CDR3 length is 15 residues. V gave up 4 bases and J gave up 6 bases; unmatched junction bases: 8. Per germline, CDR1 SGHTS and CDR2 YDEGEE. The CDR3 spells CASSTGDRGAKTQYF. The CDR3 nucleotides are TGTGCCAGCAGCACAGGGGACAGGGGGGCGAAGACCCAGTACTTC.

A single count supports this clone. The CDR3 DNA is TGTGCCACCAGCAGAGAGAGGGAAGGAGAGACCCAGTACTTC. Translated: CATSREREGETQYF. This chain uses TRBV15 with TRBJ2-5; tentative D call: TRBD2 (5 bases). Trimming took off 0 bases at V and 4 bases at J, with 9 bases between the two ends. This CDR3 contains 14 residues. Per the germline V gene, CDR1 is LNHNV and CDR2 is YYDKDF (reference sequence). The whole variable domain, remainder taken from reference TRBV15 and TRBJ2-5, is DAMVIQNPRYQVTQFGKPVTLSCSQTLNHNVMYWYQQKSSQAPKLLFHYYDKDFNNEADTPDNFQSRRPNTSFCFLDIRSPGLGDTAMYLCATSREREGETQYFGPGTRLLVL.